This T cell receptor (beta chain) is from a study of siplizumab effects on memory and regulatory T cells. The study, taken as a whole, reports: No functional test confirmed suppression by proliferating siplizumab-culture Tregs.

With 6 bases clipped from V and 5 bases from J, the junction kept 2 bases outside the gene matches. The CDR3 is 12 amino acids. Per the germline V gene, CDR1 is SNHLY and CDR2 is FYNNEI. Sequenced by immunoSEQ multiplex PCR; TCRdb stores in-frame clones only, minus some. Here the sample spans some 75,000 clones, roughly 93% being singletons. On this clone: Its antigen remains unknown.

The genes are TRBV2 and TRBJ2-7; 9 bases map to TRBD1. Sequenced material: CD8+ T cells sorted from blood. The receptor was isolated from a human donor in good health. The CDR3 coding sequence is TGTGCCAGCAGGGACAGGGGCGACGAGCAGTACTTC. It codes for CASRDRGDEQYF.